What follows are 19 T cell receptor beta chains derived from one specimen sequenced in a study of blood T cells in healthy people across ages. Sample-barcoded 5' priming and a J-beta primer mix drove a second PCR of roughly 7 to 11 cycles. From the 5' RACE reads, TCRdb called clonotypes with MiXCR, one entry per CDR3 protein. Among about 400,000 distinct CDR3 sequences listed, approximately 52% were seen once. The material sequenced was blood. The receptors were gathered from a man in his 60s in good health.

The chain combines TRBV9 with TRBJ2-5, with D perhaps matching TRBD1 or TRBD2 (7 bases each). V was shortened by 4 bases and J by 4 bases, with 17 bases between the two germline ends. Germline V gives CDR1 SGDLS, CDR2 YYNGEE. CDR3 length: 15 amino acids. The CDR3 DNA is TGTGCCAGCAGCCCCCAGGGGGGGGCGGGAGAGACCCAGTACTTC. Protein product: CASSPQGGAGETQYF.

This clonotype was found many times. The CDR3 protein is CASSSGRNRGYTF. In DNA, the CDR3 is TGTGCCAGCAGCTCGGGACGGAATCGAGGCTACACCTTC. The chain links TRBV7-2 to TRBJ1-2; maybe TRBD1 (5 bases). Germline V lookup: CDR1 SGHTA, CDR2 FQGNSA. Trimming removed 4 bases from V and 8 bases from J, with 14 bases in between. The CDR3 covers 13 residues.

The chain joins TRBV11-2 to TRBJ2-3, with 7 bases identical to TRBD2. The CDR3 covers 15 residues. Germline CDR1 SGHAT, CDR2 FQNNGV. V lost 5 bases and J lost 3; bases outside the gene matches: 8. The CDR3 loop is CASSRPGLETDTQYF. The DNA of the CDR3 is TGTGCCAGCAGCCGTCCAGGACTAGAGACAGATACGCAGTATTTT.

This clonotype was observed many times. The chain couples TRBV27 to TRBJ2-7; D not resolved. V was pared by 10 bases and J by 4 bases, with 5 bases between. Looked up from germline, CDR1 is MNHEY and CDR2 is SMNVEV (reference sequence). This CDR3 is built from 9 residues. CDR3 protein: CATQYEQYF. DNA of the CDR3: TGTGCCACCCAGTACGAGCAGTACTTC.

This sequence joins TRBV6-5 and TRBJ2-5, with D possibly matching TRBD2 (5 bases). V lost 8 bases and J 7 bases, leaving 11 bases between the germline ends. The CDR3 is made up of 11 amino acids. The germline gives CDR1 MNHEY, CDR2 SVGAGI. CDR3: CASGTGTTQYF. The CDR3 DNA reads TGTGCCAGCGGTACGGGAACGACCCAGTACTTC.

The chain carries TRBV12-3 or TRBV12-4 and TRBJ2-7, with D maybe TRBD2 (6 bases). The DNA end is more similar to TRBJ2-5, so the J call may be wrong. The CDR3 loop spans 17 amino acids. As DNA, the CDR3 is TGTGCCAGCAGTTTAGAGTTGGGCGGGATCAGGAGTGAGACCCAGTACTTC. Translating it yields CASSLELGGIRSETQYF.

A note on this clonotype: This may arise from a read error, as a much more abundant clone is one base away. This chain connects TRBV7-2 to TRBJ2-1, with 7 bases fitting TRBD2. The DNA matches TRBJ2-7 better at its end, which makes the J call doubtful. This CDR3 contains 14 residues. The germline gives CDR1 SGHTA, CDR2 FQGNSA. The CDR3 loop reads CASSLGGGYNEQYF. In DNA, the CDR3 is TGTGCCAGCAGCTTAGGCGGGGGATACAATGAGCAGTACTTC.

This sequence joins TRBV3-1 and TRBJ2-7; D call uncertain. There are 14 residues in the CDR3. In germline, CDR1 is LGHDT, CDR2 YNNKEL (reference sequence). Between the trimmed V and J ends, which lost 1 base and 2 bases, there was a span of 9 bases. The CDR3 spells CASSQAQSTYEQYF. In DNA form, the CDR3 reads TGTGCCAGCAGCCAAGCTCAGTCGACCTACGAGCAGTACTTC.

This chain links TRBV20-1 with TRBJ2-5; 8 positions agree with TRBD2. Losses at the gene ends were 5 bases for V and 4 bases for J; bases not matched to a gene: 12. This CDR3 is 15 amino acids long. Germline CDR1 reads DFQATT; CDR2 reads SNEGSKA (reference sequence). Here the CDR3 reads CSAGRAGVVGETQYF. CDR3 bases: TGCAGTGCTGGGAGAGCGGGAGTGGTTGGAGAGACCCAGTACTTC.

The rearrangement joins TRBV5-5 to TRBJ2-4; D ambiguous. The end of the DNA aligns better with TRBJ2-7, so the J call may be wrong. Germline V lookup: CDR1 SGHKS, CDR2 YYEKEE (reference sequence). This CDR3 is 12 amino acids long. This CDR3 reads CPSSIPMDEQYF. CDR3 sequence (DNA): TGTCCCTCCTCAATTCCCATGGACGAGCAGTACTTC.

A few counts support this clonotype. This chain links TRBV6-2 or TRBV6-3 with TRBJ2-5; maybe TRBD2 (6 bases). The CDR3 is made up of 16 amino acids. The V gene's germline CDR1 is MNHEY and CDR2 SVGEGT. The ends were cut back, 4 bases at V and 3 bases at J, with 18 bases in the middle. In nucleotides, the CDR3 is TGTGCCAGCAGTTGGGGCTCTGGGGGGAGAAAAGAGACCCAGTACTTC. Amino acids: CASSWGSGGRKETQYF.

The chain is built from TRBV7-9 and TRBJ1-1; 11 nucleotides match TRBD1. The ends lost 5 bases at V and 4 bases at J; junction bases unmatched: 6. CDR1 and CDR2 from the germline V gene are SEHNR and FQNEAQ (reference sequence). The CDR3 length is 15 residues. The CDR3 is CASSHRGQGATEAFF. The CDR3, as DNA: TGTGCCAGCAGCCATCGCGGACAGGGGGCCACTGAAGCTTTCTTT. Looking up the rest from reference TRBV7-9 and TRBJ1-1 gives the full variable domain: DTGVSQNPRHKITKRGQNVTFRCDPISEHNRLYWYRQTLGQGPEFLTYFQNEAQLEKSRLLSDRFSAERPKGSFSTLEIQRTEQGDSAMYLCASSHRGQGATEAFFGQGTRLTVV.

This sequence joins TRBV27 and TRBJ1-1; D ambiguous. V shed 0 bases and J shed 4 bases, with 9 bases lying between them. The CDR3 has 14 amino acids. Germline V CDR1 and CDR2: MNHEY, SMNVEV (reference sequence). In DNA form, the CDR3 reads TGTGCCAGCAGTTTATCAGGCCGGGGCACTGAAGCTTTCTTT. It translates to CASSLSGRGTEAFF.

Turning to this clonotype: A much more abundant neighbour one base away suggests this may be a read error. The rearrangement joins TRBV6-1 to TRBJ1-2; tentative D call: TRBD1 (6 bases). Trimming took 4 bases from V and 4 from J, leaving 16 bases between them. The CDR3 consists of 15 residues. From germline, CDR1 is MNHNS and CDR2 SASEGT. CDR3 in DNA: TGTGCCAGCAGTGGAGCGCTAGGGGGGGCCTATGGCTACACCTTC. It translates to CASSGALGGAYGYTF.

This clonotype was recorded a few times. This chain uses TRBV28 with TRBJ2-7; D may be TRBD2 (6 bases). Trimming left V 2 bases short and J 3 bases short, with 11 bases between. The CDR3 covers 14 residues. The germline CDR1 and CDR2 sequences are MDHEN and SYDVKM. CDR3 region: CASSLQGLRYEQYF. In nucleotides, the CDR3 is TGTGCCAGCAGTTTACAGGGACTGCGCTACGAGCAGTACTTC.

Notes on this clonotype: Given a much more abundant clone one base away, this may be a read error. V usage is TRBV29-1 and J usage is TRBJ1-4; TRBD1 might be the D (5 bases). CDR3 length: 15 residues. Germline V gene sequence: CDR1 SQVTM, CDR2 ANQGSEA. V lost 3 bases, J lost 8 bases, and 19 bases lay in between. CDR3 DNA: TGCAGCGTTGAGGTGGGACTGGGGAGAGAGGAAAAACTGTTTTTT. Protein product: CSVEVGLGREEKLFF.

This clonotype was counted a few times. The CDR3 here is CASSARTGGGSPLHF. DNA of the CDR3: TGTGCCAGCAGTGCCCGCACAGGGGGCGGTTCACCCCTCCACTTT. This chain uses TRBV12-3 or TRBV12-4 with TRBJ1-6; TRBD1 matches 9 bases. The CDR3 consists of 15 residues. Trimming cost V 5 bases and J 9 bases; bases outside gene matches: 8.

The rearrangement uses TRBV27 and TRBJ1-4; D not resolved. The V and J ends lost 6 bases and 3 bases respectively, with 14 bases between them. Germline loops: CDR1 MNHEY, CDR2 SMNVEV (reference sequence). The CDR3 loop spans 15 amino acids. The CDR3 sequence: CASSPGMVANEKLFF. CDR3 sequence (DNA): TGTGCCAGCAGCCCCGGGATGGTCGCTAATGAAAAACTGTTTTTT.

The chain has TRBV20-1 and TRBJ2-5, with 8 nucleotides matching TRBD1. The J segment lost 2 bases and the V segment lost 0 bases, leaving 8 bases of the junction unmatched. This CDR3 contains 16 residues. Germline V gene sequence: CDR1 DFQATT, CDR2 SNEGSKA (reference sequence). In DNA, the CDR3 is TGCAGTGCTAGAGACTCCGACAGGGGATCACAAGAGACCCAGTACTTC. Protein: CSARDSDRGSQETQYF.